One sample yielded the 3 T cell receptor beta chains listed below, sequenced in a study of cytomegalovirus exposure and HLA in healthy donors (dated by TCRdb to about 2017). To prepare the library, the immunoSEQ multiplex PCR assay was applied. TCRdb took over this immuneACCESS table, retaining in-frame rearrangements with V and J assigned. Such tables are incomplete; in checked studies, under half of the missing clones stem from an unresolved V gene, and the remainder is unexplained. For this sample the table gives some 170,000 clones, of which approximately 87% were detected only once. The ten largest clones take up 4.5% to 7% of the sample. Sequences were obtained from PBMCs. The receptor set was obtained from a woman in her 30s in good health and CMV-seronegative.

CDR3 sequence reads: CSVSGLRLETQYF. The CDR3 DNA reads TGCAGCGTTTCTGGGTTGCGTCTAGAGACCCAGTACTTC. This rearrangement joins TRBV29-1 to TRBJ2-5; no definite D call. There are 13 residues in the CDR3. The V gene lost 5 bases and the J gene lost 4 bases, with 14 bases spanning the gap. Germline loops: CDR1 SQVTM, CDR2 ANQGSEA.

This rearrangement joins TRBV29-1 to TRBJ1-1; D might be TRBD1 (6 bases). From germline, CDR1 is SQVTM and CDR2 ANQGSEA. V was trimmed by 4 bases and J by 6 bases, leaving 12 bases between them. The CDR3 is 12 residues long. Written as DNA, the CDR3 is TGCAGCGTTGGAGTGGGGGCCCCTGAAGCTTTCTTT. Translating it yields CSVGVGAPEAFF.

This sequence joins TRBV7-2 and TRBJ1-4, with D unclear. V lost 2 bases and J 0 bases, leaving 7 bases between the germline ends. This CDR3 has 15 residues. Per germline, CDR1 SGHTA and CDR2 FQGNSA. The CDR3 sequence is CASSLMLATNEKLFF. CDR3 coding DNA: TGTGCCAGCAGCTTAATGCTTGCAACTAATGAAAAACTGTTTTTT. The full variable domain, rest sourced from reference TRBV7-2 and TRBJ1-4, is GAGVSQSPSNKVTEKGKDVELRCDPISGHTALYWYRQSLGQGLEFLIYFQGNSAPDKSGLPSDRFSAERTGGSVSTLTIQRTQQEDSAVYLCASSLMLATNEKLFFGSGTQLSVL.